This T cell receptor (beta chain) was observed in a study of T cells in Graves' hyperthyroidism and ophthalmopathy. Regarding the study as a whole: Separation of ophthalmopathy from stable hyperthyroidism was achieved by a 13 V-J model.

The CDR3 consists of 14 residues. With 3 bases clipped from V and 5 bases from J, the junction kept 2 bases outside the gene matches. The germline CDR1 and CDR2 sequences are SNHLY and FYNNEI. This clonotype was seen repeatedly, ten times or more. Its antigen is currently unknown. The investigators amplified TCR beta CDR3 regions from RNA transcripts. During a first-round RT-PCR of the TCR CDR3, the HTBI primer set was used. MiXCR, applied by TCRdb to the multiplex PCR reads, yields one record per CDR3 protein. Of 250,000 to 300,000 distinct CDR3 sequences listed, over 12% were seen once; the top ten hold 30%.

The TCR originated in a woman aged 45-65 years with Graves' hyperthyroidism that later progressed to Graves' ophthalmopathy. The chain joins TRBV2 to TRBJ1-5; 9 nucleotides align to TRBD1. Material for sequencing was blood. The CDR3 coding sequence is TGTGCCAGCAGTGACACAGGGGGCTATCAGCCCCAGCATTTT. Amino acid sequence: CASSDTGGYQPQHF.